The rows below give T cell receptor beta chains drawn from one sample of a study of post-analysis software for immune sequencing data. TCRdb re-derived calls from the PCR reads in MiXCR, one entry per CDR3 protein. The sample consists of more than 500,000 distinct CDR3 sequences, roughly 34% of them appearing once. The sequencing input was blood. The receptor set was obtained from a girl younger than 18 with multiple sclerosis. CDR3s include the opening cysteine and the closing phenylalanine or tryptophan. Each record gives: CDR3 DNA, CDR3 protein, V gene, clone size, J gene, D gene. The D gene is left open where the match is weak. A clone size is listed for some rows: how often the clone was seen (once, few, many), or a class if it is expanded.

cdr3_nt: TGTGCCAGCAGCCAAGATCCGGATGGAGAGACCCAGTACTTC
cdr3_aa: CASSQDPDGETQYF
v_call: TRBV3-1
clone_size: .
j_call: TRBJ2-5
d_call: .

cdr3_nt: TGCAGCGTCTCAGCGGGCAGATCTGATACGCAGTATTTT
cdr3_aa: CSVSAGRSDTQYF
v_call: TRBV29-1
clone_size: many
j_call: TRBJ2-3
d_call: .

cdr3_nt: TGTGCCAGCAGTGATTACAGCTATGGAGGCAATCAGCCCCAGCATTTT
cdr3_aa: CASSDYSYGGNQPQHF
v_call: TRBV2
clone_size: .
j_call: TRBJ1-5
d_call: .

cdr3_nt: TGCAGTGCTAGAACAGGGTTACCCTACGAGCAGTACTTC
cdr3_aa: CSARTGLPYEQYF
v_call: TRBV20-1
clone_size: few
j_call: TRBJ2-7
d_call: .

cdr3_nt: TGCGCCAGCAGGACGAGGCCGAGCACGGGGAATTCACCCCTCCACTTT
cdr3_aa: CASRTRPSTGNSPLHF
v_call: TRBV5-1
clone_size: few
j_call: TRBJ1-6
d_call: .

cdr3_nt: TGCGCCAGCAGCTTGGCTCCAACAGGGGACTACAATGAGCAGTTCTTC
cdr3_aa: CASSLAPTGDYNEQFF
v_call: TRBV5-1
clone_size: few
j_call: TRBJ2-1
d_call: TRBD1

cdr3_nt: TGCAGTGCTAGAGACAGCCTCACAGATACGCAGTATTTT
cdr3_aa: CSARDSLTDTQYF
v_call: TRBV20-1
clone_size: .
j_call: TRBJ2-3
d_call: .

cdr3_nt: TGCGCCATCAGTGAAGGACAGGGCCCAGATACGCAGTATTTT
cdr3_aa: CAISEGQGPDTQYF
v_call: TRBV10-3
clone_size: .
j_call: TRBJ2-3
d_call: TRBD1

cdr3_nt: TGTGCCACCAGTGATTCAAGCGGGAGATACGATACGCAGTATTTT
cdr3_aa: CATSDSSGRYDTQYF
v_call: TRBV24-1
clone_size: .
j_call: TRBJ2-3
d_call: TRBD2

cdr3_nt: TGTGCCAGCAGCTTATACGGGACAGGGGGGGCCAAAAACATTCAGTACTTC
cdr3_aa: CASSLYGTGGAKNIQYF
v_call: TRBV7-3
clone_size: few
j_call: TRBJ2-4
d_call: TRBD1

cdr3_nt: TGCGCCAGCAGCTTGGACAGGGAAAGGGGGACCCAGTACTTC
cdr3_aa: CASSLDRERGTQYF
v_call: TRBV5-1
clone_size: .
j_call: TRBJ2-5
d_call: .

cdr3_nt: TGTGCCATCAGTGAGAGTGGGATTGCGGGAAGGGATACGCAGTATTTT
cdr3_aa: CAISESGIAGRDTQYF
v_call: TRBV10-3
clone_size: .
j_call: TRBJ2-3
d_call: .

cdr3_nt: TGTGCCACCAGTGATACCGGGAGGACGGCAGATACGCAGTATTTT
cdr3_aa: CATSDTGRTADTQYF
v_call: TRBV24-1
clone_size: .
j_call: TRBJ2-3
d_call: TRBD2

cdr3_nt: TGCAGTGCCGGGACAGGACTCTACGAGCAGTACTTC
cdr3_aa: CSAGTGLYEQYF
v_call: TRBV20-1
clone_size: few
j_call: TRBJ2-7
d_call: TRBD1

cdr3_nt: TGTGCCAGCAGTTACTATGGGGGCGGGGGTAAAGAGACCCAGTACTTC
cdr3_aa: CASSYYGGGGKETQYF
v_call: TRBV6-6
clone_size: .
j_call: TRBJ2-5
d_call: .

cdr3_nt: TGTGCCATTCTGGCCAACGTCCTGACTTTC
cdr3_aa: CAILANVLTF
v_call: TRBV6-2/TRBV6-3
clone_size: few
j_call: TRBJ2-6
d_call: .

cdr3_nt: TGTGCCAGCAGTTACTCGCGAGGGTCCGGTGAAGCTTTCTTT
cdr3_aa: CASSYSRGSGEAFF
v_call: TRBV6-5
clone_size: few
j_call: TRBJ1-1
d_call: .

cdr3_nt: TGTGCCAGCATCAAGGGGTTGCTTGGTACCTCTAGCACAGATACGCAGTATTTT
cdr3_aa: CASIKGLLGTSSTDTQYF
v_call: TRBV5-8
clone_size: .
j_call: TRBJ2-3
d_call: .

cdr3_nt: TGCAGCGTTGAAGGGGGGGCAGACAGCGCAGATACGCAGTATTTT
cdr3_aa: CSVEGGADSADTQYF
v_call: TRBV29-1
clone_size: few
j_call: TRBJ2-3
d_call: .

cdr3_nt: TGCGCCAGCAGCTTGGCGCCTAGCGGGGAGACAGATACGCAGTATTTT
cdr3_aa: CASSLAPSGETDTQYF
v_call: TRBV5-1
clone_size: .
j_call: TRBJ2-3
d_call: TRBD2

cdr3_nt: TGTGCCAGCAGCCAAGATGTGGCAGGACAAGAGACCCAGTACTTC
cdr3_aa: CASSQDVAGQETQYF
v_call: TRBV3-1
clone_size: few
j_call: TRBJ2-5
d_call: .

cdr3_nt: TGCAGTGCACCGAGGACGGACCTGAGCACAGATACGCAGTATTTT
cdr3_aa: CSAPRTDLSTDTQYF
v_call: TRBV20-1
clone_size: .
j_call: TRBJ2-3
d_call: .

cdr3_nt: TGTGCCAGCAGTGAACAGGGACTAGCGGGACGCACCGGGGAGCTGTTTTTT
cdr3_aa: CASSEQGLAGRTGELFF
v_call: TRBV6-1
clone_size: .
j_call: TRBJ2-2
d_call: TRBD2